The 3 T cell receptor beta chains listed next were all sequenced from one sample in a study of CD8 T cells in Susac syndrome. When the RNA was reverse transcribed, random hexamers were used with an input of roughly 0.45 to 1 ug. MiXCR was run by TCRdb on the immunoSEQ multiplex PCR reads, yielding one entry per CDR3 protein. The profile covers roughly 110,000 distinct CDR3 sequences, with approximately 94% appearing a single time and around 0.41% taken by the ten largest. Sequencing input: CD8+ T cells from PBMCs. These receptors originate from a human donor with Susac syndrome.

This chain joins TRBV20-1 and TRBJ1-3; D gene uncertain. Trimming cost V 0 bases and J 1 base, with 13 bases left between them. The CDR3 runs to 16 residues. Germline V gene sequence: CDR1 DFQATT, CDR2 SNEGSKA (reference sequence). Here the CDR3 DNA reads TGCAGTGCTAGAGATCGTACCGGTATATCTGGAAACACCATATATTTT. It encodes CSARDRTGISGNTIYF.

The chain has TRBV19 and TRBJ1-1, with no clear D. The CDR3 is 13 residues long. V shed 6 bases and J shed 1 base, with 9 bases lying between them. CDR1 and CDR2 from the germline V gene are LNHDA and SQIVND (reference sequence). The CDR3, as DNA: TGTGCCAGTAGAAACAGAAAGAACACTGAAGCTTTCTTT. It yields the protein CASRNRKNTEAFF.

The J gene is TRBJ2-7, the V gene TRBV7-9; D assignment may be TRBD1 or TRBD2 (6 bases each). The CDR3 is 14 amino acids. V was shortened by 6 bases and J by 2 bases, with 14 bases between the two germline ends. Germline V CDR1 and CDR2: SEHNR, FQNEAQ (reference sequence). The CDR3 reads CASRPGAGPYEQYF. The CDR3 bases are TGTGCCAGCAGACCGGGGGCAGGGCCCTACGAGCAGTACTTC.